One and the same sample provided the 17 T cell receptor beta chains below, sequenced in a study of identical twins. TCRdb itself ran the 5' RACE reads through MiXCR, one entry per CDR3 protein. The sample holds over 600,000 distinct CDR3 sequences, 21% seen once. This sample was shared with a second study, whose subject was T cells expressing NK-cell markers.

Sequenced material: PBMCs. All receptors come from a woman younger than 30 in good health.

This clonotype was counted only a few times. The chain links TRBV7-8 to TRBJ2-3; TRBD2 aligns across 15 bases. CDR3 size: 16 residues. J gave up 6 bases and V 5 bases, and 6 bases lay outside the gene matches. CDR1 SGHVS and CDR2 FQNEAQ come from the germline V gene. CDR3 sequence (DNA): TGTGCCAGCAGCCCAGGACTAGCGGGGGGGCTGGATACGCAGTATTTT. Protein product: CASSPGLAGGLDTQYF.

The chain combines TRBV7-9 with TRBJ1-1; 9 bases fit TRBD1. Germline V gene data show CDR1 as SEHNR and CDR2 as FQNEAQ (reference sequence). The CDR3 runs 20 residues. V gave up 5 bases and J gave up 3 bases; unmatched junction bases: 22. The CDR3 sequence: CASSPALGQGSGLGDTEAFF. CDR3 DNA: TGTGCCAGCAGCCCGGCTCTGGGACAGGGAAGCGGTCTAGGAGACACTGAAGCTTTCTTT. The full variable domain, its missing parts supplied by reference TRBV7-9 and TRBJ1-1, is DTGVSQNPRHKITKRGQNVTFRCDPISEHNRLYWYRQTLGQGPEFLTYFQNEAQLEKSRLLSDRFSAERPKGSFSTLEIQRTEQGDSAMYLCASSPALGQGSGLGDTEAFFGQGTRLTVV.

This chain connects TRBV27 to TRBJ2-7; the match to TRBD1 covers 9 bases. The CDR3 length is 14 residues. Per germline, CDR1 MNHEY and CDR2 SMNVEV (reference sequence). J gave up 6 bases and V 8 bases, and 11 bases lay outside the gene matches. CDR3 sequence (DNA): TGTGCCAGCTTCTACGGACAGGGGATGGGCGAGCAGTACTTC. Amino acids: CASFYGQGMGEQYF.

This clonotype was observed a few times. The chain uses TRBV20-1 and TRBJ2-3; D is undetermined. V was trimmed by 5 bases and J by 6 bases, leaving 9 bases between them. The CDR3 is made up of 11 amino acids. Germline CDR1 DFQATT, CDR2 SNEGSKA (reference sequence). This chain's CDR3 is CSALSWDTQYF. The CDR3 region has the DNA TGCAGTGCTCTGTCTTGGGATACGCAGTATTTT.

This clonotype came up a few times. The chain combines TRBV20-1 with TRBJ2-7; the match to TRBD2 covers 8 bases. The CDR3 sequence is 13 residues long. The ends lost 3 bases at V and 0 bases at J; junction bases unmatched: 1. Germline CDR1 is DFQATT and CDR2 is SNEGSKA (reference sequence). The CDR3 nucleotides are TGCAGTGCTAGCGGGAGGGGCTCCTACGAGCAGTACTTC. Amino acids: CSASGRGSYEQYF.

The V gene is TRBV13, the J gene TRBJ2-1; no clear D. Germline values: CDR1 PRHDT, CDR2 FYEKMQ (reference sequence). CDR3 length equals 14 residues. Trimming left V 5 bases short and J 4 bases short, with 12 bases between. CDR3 region: CASSKFSLYNEQFF. CDR3 in DNA: TGTGCCAGCAGCAAATTTAGCCTGTACAATGAGCAGTTCTTC.

This clonotype was detected once. One junction end does not reproduce the germline sequence, and a read error may be involved. The chain combines TRBV4-2 with TRBJ2-3, with 12 bases that match TRBD2. The CDR3 is 18 amino acids. CDR1 is LGHNA and CDR2 is YNFKEQ in the germline V gene. The CDR3 sequence: CARSLGRVASGGADTQYF. The CDR3 DNA sequence: TGTGCCAGGAGCCTTGGAAGAGTGGCTAGCGGGGGGGCAGATACGCAGTATTTT.

This clonotype turned up a few times. The chain links TRBV9 to TRBJ1-1; D possibly corresponds to TRBD1 (6 bases). The V gene's germline CDR1 is SGDLS and CDR2 YYNGEE. The CDR3 length is 16 residues. Trimming cost V 4 bases and J 0 bases, with 16 bases left between them. The chain's CDR3 is CASSKDGGMMNTEAFF. CDR3 in DNA: TGTGCCAGCAGCAAAGACGGGGGCATGATGAACACTGAAGCTTTCTTT.

The sample holds a few counts of this clonotype. The V gene is TRBV7-6, the J gene TRBJ2-7; tentative D call: TRBD2 (5 bases). Trimming removed 4 bases at V and 3 bases at J, with 13 bases between. From germline, CDR1 is SGHVS and CDR2 FNYEAQ. The length of the CDR3 is 14 residues. The CDR3 DNA follows: TGTGCCAGCAGCTGGCAGACTAACCACTACGAGCAGTACTTC. The encoded protein is CASSWQTNHYEQYF.

V and J are TRBV6-5 and TRBJ1-2; D remains ambiguous. Trimming removed 8 bases at V and 2 bases at J, with 18 bases between. There are 15 residues in the CDR3. CDR1 is MNHEY, CDR2 SVGAGI, per germline. This CDR3 reads CASLQRAEDNYGYTF. CDR3 DNA sequence: TGTGCCAGCCTCCAAAGAGCCGAGGACAACTATGGCTACACCTTC.

Here the CDR3 DNA reads TGTGCCAGCAGCCCCCGGACAGGGCGGACTGAAGCTTTCTTT. Translated: CASSPRTGRTEAFF. V usage is TRBV7-9 and J usage is TRBJ1-1; 8 nucleotides agree with TRBD1. V shed 5 bases and J 5 bases; nucleotides not matched to a gene: 7. Germline CDR1 and CDR2: SEHNR and FQNEAQ (reference sequence). The CDR3 spans 14 residues.

This clonotype was seen ten or more times. The chain uses TRBV7-2 and TRBJ1-2; weak D call: TRBD1 (5 bases). Per germline, CDR1 SGHTA and CDR2 FQGNSA. The CDR3 contains 17 residues. Trimming left V 5 bases short and J 5 bases short, with 24 bases between. The CDR3 bases are TGTGCCAGCAGCCCCCGGACGGGGACCCCCGGGGGGTATGGCTACACCTTC. Its protein product is CASSPRTGTPGGYGYTF.

This clonotype was counted a few times. The J gene is TRBJ2-2, the V gene TRBV12-3 or TRBV12-4; 7 bases align to TRBD1. CDR3 size: 15 residues. J gave up 4 bases and V 5 bases, and 7 bases lay outside the gene matches. The CDR3 DNA is TGTGCCAGCAGTAAACAGGGGTTGGGCACCGGGGAGCTGTTTTTT. This encodes CASSKQGLGTGELFF.

The V call is TRBV5-1, the J call TRBJ2-1, with 13 bases aligning to TRBD2. The CDR3 is 16 residues long. The germline gives CDR1 SGHRS, CDR2 YFSETQ. With V trimmed by 5 bases and J by 8 bases, 10 bases remained unmatched. CDR3 loop: CASRPIGLAGVHEQFF. CDR3 nucleotide sequence: TGCGCCAGCAGACCAATCGGACTAGCGGGAGTCCATGAGCAGTTCTTC.

This clonotype was counted only a few times. The V call is TRBV12-3 or TRBV12-4, the J call TRBJ1-2, with TRBD1 identical over 9 bases. The trim removed 6 bases at V and 4 bases at J, leaving 9 bases unmatched. This CDR3 comprises 15 residues. The CDR3 DNA is TGTGCCAGCAGCCTGGTACAGGGGGCTGGCTATGGCTACACCTTC. It codes for CASSLVQGAGYGYTF.

This clonotype was detected only a few times. The rearrangement uses TRBV5-1 and TRBJ2-1; 11 positions agree with TRBD2. The germline V gene has CDR1 SGHRS and CDR2 YFSETQ. This CDR3 is 15 amino acids long. V lost 4 bases, J lost 8 bases, and 8 bases stayed unmatched. In DNA form, the CDR3 reads TGCGCCAGCAGCCTTAGCGGGGGGGCCGCGGATGAGCAGTTCTTC. Its protein product is CASSLSGGAADEQFF.

The V and J genes are TRBV7-6 and TRBJ2-7; possibly TRBD1 for D (6 bases). The CDR3 runs 14 residues. Per the germline V gene, CDR1 is SGHVS and CDR2 is FNYEAQ. The ends were cut back, 2 bases at V and 5 bases at J, with 13 bases in the middle. The CDR3 protein is CASSLKRGWNEQYF. The CDR3 bases are TGTGCCAGCAGCTTAAAGAGGGGGTGGAACGAGCAGTACTTC.